These 11 T cell receptor beta chains originate from one sample sequenced in a study of T cells after yellow fever vaccination. MiXCR, applied by TCRdb to the 5' RACE reads, yields one record per CDR3 protein. This table holds 250,000 to 400,000 distinct CDR3 sequences, approximately 4% found once. The sequenced sample was PBMCs, obtained 15 days after the yellow fever booster vaccination. The receptors originated from a man aged 18 to 29 who received the YFV17D yellow fever vaccine.

This clonotype turned up a few times. This rearrangement joins TRBV4-1 to TRBJ2-3; D unclear. CDR3 length: 16 amino acids. Looked up from germline, CDR1 is MGHRA and CDR2 is YSYEKL. Trimming left V 3 bases short and J 0 bases short, with 13 bases between. CDR3 residues: CASSQMDLVSTDTQYF. The CDR3 region has the DNA TGCGCCAGCAGCCAGATGGACCTAGTAAGCACAGATACGCAGTATTTT.

This clonotype came up many times. The chain links TRBV20-1 to TRBJ2-4; 8 bases are a match to TRBD2. The CDR3 loop spans 18 amino acids. Germline assignment: CDR1 DFQATT and CDR2 SNEGSKA (reference sequence). The V gene end was trimmed by 3 bases and the J gene end by 3 bases; junction bases not matched to a gene: 16. Here the CDR3 reads CSARIPGLGLGGKNIQYF. CDR3 in DNA: TGCAGTGCTAGGATTCCGGGACTAGGGCTGGGTGGCAAAAACATTCAGTACTTC.

Many counts were recorded for this clonotype. The rearrangement links TRBV6-2 or TRBV6-3 to TRBJ1-5; TRBD1 might be the D (5 bases). Germline V lookup: CDR1 MNHEY, CDR2 SVGEGT. Trimming removed 0 bases from V and 7 bases from J, with 13 bases in between. This CDR3 is 15 amino acids long. The CDR3 nucleotides read TGTGCCAGCAGTTACTCGGGTAGGGGTGGCCAGCCCCAGCATTTT. This translates into CASSYSGRGGQPQHF.

This chain connects TRBV9 to TRBJ2-7; a possible D gene is TRBD1 (6 bases). The germline V gene encodes CDR1 SGDLS and CDR2 YYNGEE. V lost 5 bases and J 4 bases, leaving 13 bases between the germline ends. The length of the CDR3 is 13 residues. The CDR3 nucleotides read TGTGCCAGCAGTCCGATCAGGGGTTACGAGCAGTACGTC. Protein: CASSPIRGYEQYV.

This clonotype was picked up a small number of times. The V call is TRBV3-1, the J call TRBJ1-4, with a tentative D call TRBD1 (5 bases). Germline values: CDR1 LGHDT, CDR2 YNNKEL (reference sequence). V shed 0 bases and J shed 11 bases, with 16 bases lying between them. CDR3 length equals 15 residues. CDR3 nucleotide sequence: TGTGCCAGCAGCCAAGATGCCGGGACCATGCAGAAACTGTTTTTT. Translation gives CASSQDAGTMQKLFF.

This clonotype was found many times. The chain joins TRBV6-6 to TRBJ1-5; no clear D gene. CDR1 and CDR2 (germline): MNHNY, SVGAGI (reference sequence). The CDR3 has 14 amino acids. V was cut by 7 bases and J by 0 bases, with 10 bases left in between. The CDR3 DNA reads TGTGCCAGCAACCATGGTTTTAGCAATCAGCCCCAGCATTTT. Translated: CASNHGFSNQPQHF.

V is TRBV4-3 and J is TRBJ2-1; tentative D call: TRBD2 (6 bases). The V gene's germline CDR1 is LGHNA and CDR2 YSLEER. This CDR3 spans 14 amino acids. V was clipped by 4 bases and J by 7 bases, with 14 bases between them. The CDR3 DNA is TGCGCCAGCAGCCCCCGACTAGGAAGAAATGAGCAGTTCTTC. It codes for CASSPRLGRNEQFF.

The rearrangement joins TRBV6-2 or TRBV6-3 to TRBJ2-7, with no clear D. Trimming cost V 4 bases and J 0 bases, with 1 base left between them. The CDR3 sequence is 11 residues long. Per the germline V gene, CDR1 is MNHEY and CDR2 is SVGEGT. CDR3: CASSFSYEQYV. Here the CDR3 DNA reads TGTGCCAGCAGTTTCTCCTACGAGCAGTACGTC.

The V call is TRBV6-1, the J call TRBJ1-4; 9 bases fit TRBD1. Germline V lookup: CDR1 MNHNS, CDR2 SASEGT. J lost 15 bases, V lost 5 bases, and 7 bases had no gene match. This CDR3 contains 12 residues. CDR3 in DNA: TGTGCCAGCAGTCCCGGGACAGGGAGGATGTTTTTT. Translating gives CASSPGTGRMFF.

This clonotype has just a few counts. V is TRBV11-2 and J is TRBJ2-3; D not certain. The CDR3 extends over 13 amino acids. Germline lookup yields CDR1 SGHAT and CDR2 FQNNGV. The V end lost 5 bases, the J end lost 6 bases, and 12 bases lay between the germline ends. CDR3 nucleotides: TGTGCCAGCAGCCACCCGCTTGGGGATACGCAGTATTTT. Its protein product is CASSHPLGDTQYF.

This clonotype was seen ten or more times. This chain uses TRBV7-8 with TRBJ1-6; weak D call: TRBD1 (6 bases). This CDR3 region has 15 residues. Trimming shortened V by 0 bases and J by 9 bases, and 12 bases separated the two germline ends. Germline V lookup: CDR1 SGHVS, CDR2 FQNEAQ. The CDR3 loop reads CASSLAQGSFSPLHF. In nucleotides, the CDR3 is TGTGCCAGCAGCTTAGCTCAGGGGAGCTTTTCACCCCTCCACTTT.